One sample yielded the 15 T cell receptor beta chains listed below, sequenced in a study of blood T cells in healthy people across ages. A second PCR, run for roughly 7 to 11 cycles, used a sample-barcoded 5' primer plus a J-beta primer mix. TCRdb re-called the 5' RACE reads through MiXCR, storing one row per CDR3 protein. Of some 1,500,000 distinct CDR3 sequences listed, approximately 43% are singletons. Specimen: blood. These receptors were taken from a young woman in good health.

V is TRBV6-2 or TRBV6-3 and J is TRBJ2-3; 14 nucleotides line up with TRBD2. Germline lookup yields CDR1 MNHEY and CDR2 SVGEGT. The CDR3 length is 18 residues. The J segment lost 2 bases and the V segment lost 4 bases, leaving 8 bases of the junction unmatched. CDR3 residues: CASSSQGLAGGSTDTQYF. Here the CDR3 DNA reads TGTGCCAGCAGTTCCCAAGGACTAGCGGGAGGATCCACAGATACGCAGTATTTT.

This clonotype has ten or more counts. Sequence at one end of the junction differs from germline and may be a read error. The V and J genes are TRBV12-3 or TRBV12-4 and TRBJ2-1; D is undetermined. The CDR3 contains 13 residues. CDR3 nucleotides: TGTGCCAGCAGCTTAGTTCTAGTCAATGAGCAGTTCTTC. This translates into CASSLVLVNEQFF.

This rearrangement joins TRBV20-1 to TRBJ1-5, with 8 bases fitting TRBD1. This CDR3 comprises 14 residues. The trim removed 6 bases at V and 5 bases at J, leaving 9 bases unmatched. Germline V gene sequence: CDR1 DFQATT, CDR2 SNEGSKA (reference sequence). This CDR3 is CSARQGAGYQPQHF. The DNA of the CDR3 is TGCAGTGCAAGGCAGGGGGCAGGGTATCAGCCCCAGCATTTT.

The V and J genes are TRBV12-3 or TRBV12-4 and TRBJ2-7; TRBD2 aligns across 10 bases. The trim removed 6 bases at V and 5 bases at J, leaving 7 bases unmatched. The CDR3 runs 14 residues. The CDR3 region is CASSRSGGNDEQYF. In nucleotides, the CDR3 is TGTGCCAGCAGCCGTAGCGGGGGGAACGACGAGCAGTACTTC.

V and J are TRBV4-1 and TRBJ2-7; unclear D gene. The V and J ends lost 0 bases and 6 bases respectively, with 15 bases between them. Germline assignment: CDR1 MGHRA and CDR2 YSYEKL. This CDR3 is 15 amino acids long. The CDR3 protein is CASSQDSAVLCEQYF. CDR3 sequence (DNA): TGCGCCAGCAGCCAAGATAGTGCGGTCCTCTGCGAGCAGTACTTC.

Here the CDR3 reads CATSRDGGGELFF. Here the CDR3 DNA reads TGTGCCACCAGCAGAGATGGGGGCGGGGAGCTGTTTTTT. This chain links TRBV15 with TRBJ2-2; D is tentatively TRBD1 or TRBD2 (5 bases each). CDR1 and CDR2 from the germline V gene are LNHNV and YYDKDF (reference sequence). There are 13 residues in the CDR3. Trimming removed 0 bases at V and 7 bases at J, with 6 bases between. Complete variable domain (other parts from reference TRBV15 and TRBJ2-2): DAMVIQNPRYQVTQFGKPVTLSCSQTLNHNVMYWYQQKSSQAPKLLFHYYDKDFNNEADTPDNFQSRRPNTSFCFLDIRSPGLGDTAMYLCATSRDGGGELFFGEGSRLTVL.

The rearrangement uses TRBV12-3 or TRBV12-4 and TRBJ2-1; 10 bases line up with TRBD1. This CDR3 comprises 15 residues. V lost 5 bases, J lost 7 bases, and 8 bases stayed unmatched. CDR3 sequence reads: CASSISGQGRNEQFF. The CDR3 bases are TGTGCCAGCAGTATCTCGGGACAGGGGCGGAATGAGCAGTTCTTC.

The genes are TRBV27 and TRBJ2-1; D might be TRBD1 (6 bases). With 6 bases removed from V and 5 bases from J, the gap between germline ends came to 17 bases. CDR1 MNHEY and CDR2 SMNVEV come from the germline V gene (reference sequence). The CDR3 consists of 15 residues. CDR3 amino acids: CASRPDRIANNEQFF. For the CDR3, the DNA is TGTGCCAGCAGACCCGACAGGATCGCCAACAATGAGCAGTTCTTC.

This clonotype was detected a few times. The V call is TRBV3-1, the J call TRBJ2-1; 7 bases agree with TRBD1. The CDR3 runs 13 residues. Germline loops: CDR1 LGHDT, CDR2 YNNKEL (reference sequence). The junction had 5 bases not matched to a gene; V was cut back by 5 bases and J by 7 bases. The CDR3 protein is CASSWDRKNEQFF. The CDR3 nucleotides read TGTGCCAGCAGCTGGGACAGAAAAAATGAGCAGTTCTTC.

This clonotype was detected a few times. This rearrangement joins TRBV7-2 to TRBJ2-1; 15 bases align to TRBD2. Germline assignment: CDR1 SGHTA and CDR2 FQGNSA. The CDR3 loop spans 17 amino acids. V was pared by 5 bases and J by 7 bases, with 9 bases of the junction left unmatched. Here the CDR3 reads CASSTGLAGGRSNEQFF. In nucleotides, the CDR3 is TGTGCCAGCAGCACGGGACTAGCGGGGGGCCGATCTAATGAGCAGTTCTTC.

The chain couples TRBV29-1 to TRBJ2-5; 7 nucleotides match TRBD1. The germline V gene encodes CDR1 SQVTM and CDR2 ANQGSEA. V shed 6 bases and J 2 bases; nucleotides not matched to a gene: 6. This CDR3 spans 13 amino acids. The CDR3 sequence is CSVTGTVQETQYF. CDR3 bases: TGCAGCGTGACTGGGACAGTACAAGAGACCCAGTACTTC. The whole variable domain, filled in from reference TRBV29-1 and TRBJ2-5, reads SAVISQKPSRDICQRGTSLTIQCQVDSQVTMMFWYRQQPGQSLTLIATANQGSEATYESGFVIDKFPISRPNLTFSTLTVSNMSPEDSSIYLCSVTGTVQETQYFGPGTRLLVL.

This clonotype occurred a few times. The chain couples TRBV27 to TRBJ2-7; maybe TRBD2 (6 bases). CDR1 and CDR2 (germline): MNHEY, SMNVEV (reference sequence). This CDR3 is 16 amino acids long. V dropped 5 bases and J dropped 3 bases, with 20 bases sitting between them. CDR3 sequence (DNA): TGTGCCAGCAGTGGCACAAAGGGGACTTGGAACTACGAGCAGTACTTC. The encoded protein is CASSGTKGTWNYEQYF.

A remark on this clonotype: A read error may account for a junction end that differs from germline. The gene calls are TRBV20-1 and TRBJ1-5, with D possibly TRBD1 on 5 matching bases. The CDR3 covers 14 residues. Per the germline V gene, CDR1 is DFQATT and CDR2 is SNEGSKA (reference sequence). The CDR3 DNA is TGCAGTGCTCCGGGTGGGGGTAGGAATCGGCCCCAGCATTTT. This gives the protein CSAPGGGRNRPQHF.

This rearrangement joins TRBV7-3 to TRBJ1-2; D is uncertain. Germline CDR1 reads SGHTA; CDR2 reads FQGTGA. V shed 5 bases and J shed 4 bases, with 11 bases lying between them. CDR3 length: 13 amino acids. The CDR3 loop reads CASSNGPTYGYTF. In DNA, the CDR3 is TGTGCCAGCAGCAACGGGCCGACCTATGGCTACACCTTC. The full variable domain, with the rest looked up from reference TRBV7-3 and TRBJ1-2, is GAGVSQTPSNKVTEKGKYVELRCDPISGHTALYWYRQSLGQGPEFLIYFQGTGAADDSGLPNDRFFAVRPEGSVSTLKIQRTERGDSAVYLCASSNGPTYGYTFGSGTRLTVV.

V and J are TRBV7-2 and TRBJ2-2; D call uncertain. The germline V gene encodes CDR1 SGHTA and CDR2 FQGNSA. CDR3 length: 14 residues. Between the trimmed V and J ends, which lost 1 base and 3 bases, there was a span of 6 bases. The CDR3: CASSLVADTGELFF. The CDR3 DNA is TGTGCCAGCAGCTTAGTTGCTGACACCGGGGAGCTGTTTTTT.